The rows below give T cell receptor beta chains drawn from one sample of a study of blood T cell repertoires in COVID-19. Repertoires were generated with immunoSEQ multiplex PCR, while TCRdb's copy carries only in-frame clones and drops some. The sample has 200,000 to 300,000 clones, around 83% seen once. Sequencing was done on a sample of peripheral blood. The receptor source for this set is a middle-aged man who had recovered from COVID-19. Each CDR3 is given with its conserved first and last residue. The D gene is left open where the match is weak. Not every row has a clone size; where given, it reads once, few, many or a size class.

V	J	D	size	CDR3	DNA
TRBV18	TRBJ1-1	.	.	CASSPMGGYTEAFF	TGTGCCAGCTCACCAATGGGGGGATACACTGAAGCTTTCTTT
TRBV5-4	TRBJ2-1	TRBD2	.	CASSSEPPAGGTNEQFF	TGTGCCAGCAGCTCCGAGCCTCCAGCGGGGGGCACCAATGAGCAGTTCTTC
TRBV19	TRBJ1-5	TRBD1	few	CASSRDREYSNQPQHF	TGTGCCAGTAGCCGGGACAGGGAATATAGCAATCAGCCCCAGCATTTT
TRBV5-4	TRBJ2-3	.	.	CASSLEGDLSDTQYF	TGTGCCAGCAGCTTGGAGGGGGACCTTTCAGATACGCAGTATTTT
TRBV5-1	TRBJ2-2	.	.	CASSLWGSNTGELFF	TGCGCCAGCAGCTTGTGGGGCTCGAACACCGGGGAGCTGTTTTTT
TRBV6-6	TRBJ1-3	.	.	CASTPLGATIYF	TGTGCCAGCACCCCCTTGGGGGCGACCATATATTTT
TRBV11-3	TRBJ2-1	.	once	CASSYMTGEYNEQFF	TGTGCCAGCAGCTATATGACAGGAGAGTACAATGAGCAGTTCTTC
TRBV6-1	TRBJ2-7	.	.	CASSEILWAYEQYF	TGTGCCAGCAGTGAAATATTGTGGGCTTACGAGCAGTACTTC
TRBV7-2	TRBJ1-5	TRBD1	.	CASLTGPNQPQHF	TGTGCCAGCTTGACAGGGCCGAATCAGCCCCAGCATTTT
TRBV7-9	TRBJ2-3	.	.	CASSRALGGPADTQYF	TGTGCCAGCAGCCGAGCACTCGGGGGGCCAGCAGATACGCAGTATTTT
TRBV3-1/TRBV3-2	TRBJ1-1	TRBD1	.	CASSQGQGAKAFF	TGTGCCAGCAGCCAAGGACAGGGGGCGAAAGCTTTCTTT
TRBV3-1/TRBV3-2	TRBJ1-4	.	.	CASSQDRGEKLFF	TGTGCCAGCAGCCAAGATCGAGGGGAAAAACTGTTTTTT
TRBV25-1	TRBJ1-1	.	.	CASSEYRGSEGTEAFF	TGTGCCAGCAGTGAATATAGAGGTTCGGAGGGCACTGAAGCTTTCTTT
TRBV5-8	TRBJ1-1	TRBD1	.	CASTDYLLQGRTEAFF	TGTGCCAGCACCGACTACCTCTTACAGGGGCGCACTGAAGCTTTCTTT
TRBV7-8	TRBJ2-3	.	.	CASSLSGLRTDTQYF	TGTGCCAGCAGCTTGTCGGGACTCCGAACAGATACGCAGTATTTT
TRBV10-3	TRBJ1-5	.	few	CAISGESNQPQHF	TGTGCCATCAGTGGGGAGTCTAATCAGCCCCAGCATTTT
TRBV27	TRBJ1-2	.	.	CASSFLGQLNYGYTF	TGTGCCAGCAGTTTTCTGGGCCAGCTTAACTATGGCTACACCTTC
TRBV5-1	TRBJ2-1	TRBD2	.	CASSQTSPLAGSTNEQFF	TGCGCCAGCAGCCAGACATCCCCGCTAGCGGGTTCTACGAATGAGCAGTTCTTC
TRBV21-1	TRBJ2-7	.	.	CASSEMDSSSSYEQYF	TGTGCCAGCAGCGAAATGGACAGTTCTAGCTCCTACGAGCAGTACTTC
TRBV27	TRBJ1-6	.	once	CASSLTGRANSPLHF	TGTGCCAGCAGCCTGACGGGCAGGGCGAATTCACCCCTCCACTTT
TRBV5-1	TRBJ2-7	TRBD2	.	CASSFLSGGTYEQYF	TGCGCCAGCAGCTTCCTTAGCGGGGGGACCTACGAGCAGTACTTC
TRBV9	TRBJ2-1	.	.	CASSATGNNEQFF	TGTGCCAGCAGCGCTACGGGGAACAATGAGCAGTTCTTC
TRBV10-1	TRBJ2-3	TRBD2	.	CPSGGVTDTQYF	TGCCCTAGCGGGGGGGTCACAGATACGCAGTATTTT
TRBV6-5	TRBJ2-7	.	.	CASSYSRSRGEQYF	TGTGCCAGCAGTTACTCGAGGAGCCGGGGCGAGCAGTACTTC
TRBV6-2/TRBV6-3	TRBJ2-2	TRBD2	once	CASSYTASGRVDTGELFF	TGTGCCAGCAGTTATACGGCTAGCGGGAGAGTAGACACCGGGGAGCTGTTTTTT
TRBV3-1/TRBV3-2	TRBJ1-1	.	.	CASSQVRQGEAFF	TGTGCCAGCAGCCAAGTGCGGCAGGGTGAAGCTTTCTTT
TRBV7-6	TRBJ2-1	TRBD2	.	CASSLRAGSRNEQFF	TGTGCCAGCAGCTTACGAGCGGGGTCTCGGAATGAGCAGTTCTTC
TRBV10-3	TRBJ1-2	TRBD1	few	CASRTADRGLLAQRGYTF	TGTGCCTCTCGGACCGCGGACAGGGGGCTTCTAGCTCAGCGTGGCTACACCTTC
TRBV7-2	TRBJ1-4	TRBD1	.	CASSWTGIGEKLFF	TGTGCCAGCAGCTGGACAGGGATCGGTGAAAAACTGTTTTTT
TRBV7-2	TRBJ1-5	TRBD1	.	CASSRDRLNQPQHF	TGTGCCAGCAGCCGGGACAGACTTAATCAGCCCCAGCATTTT
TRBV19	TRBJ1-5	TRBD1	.	CASSSGQGYSNQPQHF	TGTGCCAGTAGTTCGGGACAGGGGTATAGCAATCAGCCCCAGCATTTT
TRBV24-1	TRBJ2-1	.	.	CATSDPASSSYNEQFF	TGTGCCACCAGTGACCCAGCGTCAAGCTCCTACAATGAGCAGTTCTTC
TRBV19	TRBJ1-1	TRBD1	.	CASSGGQGTTEAFF	TGTGCCAGTAGTGGCGGACAGGGAACGACTGAAGCTTTCTTT
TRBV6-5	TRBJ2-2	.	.	CASSKTTPNTGELFF	TGTGCCAGCAGTAAGACAACCCCGAACACCGGGGAGCTGTTTTTT
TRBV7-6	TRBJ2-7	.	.	CASSSSGRTATPEQYF	TGTGCCAGCAGTTCTTCCGGGAGGACAGCCACCCCCGAGCAGTACTTC
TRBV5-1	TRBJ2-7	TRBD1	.	CASSQGQNYEQYF	TGCGCCAGCAGCCAGGGACAGAACTACGAGCAGTACTTC
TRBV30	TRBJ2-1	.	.	CAWSLLRTVGNEQFF	TGTGCCTGGAGCCTCCTACGGACAGTTGGGAATGAGCAGTTCTTC
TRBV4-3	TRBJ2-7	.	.	CASSQDAAGLGGEQYF	TGCGCCAGCAGCCAAGACGCTGCGGGCCTCGGGGGCGAGCAGTACTTC
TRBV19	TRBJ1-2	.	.	CASSIMVGNGYTF	TGTGCCAGTAGTATTATGGTCGGGAATGGCTACACCTTC
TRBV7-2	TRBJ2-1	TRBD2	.	CASSLVAGLAGVKFF	TGTGCCAGCAGCTTAGTTGCGGGACTAGCGGGAGTCAAGTTCTTC
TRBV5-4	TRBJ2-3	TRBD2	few	CASSASGGADTQYF	TGTGCCAGCAGCGCTAGCGGGGGGGCAGATACGCAGTATTTT
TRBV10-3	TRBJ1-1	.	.	CAISDQRGEAFF	TGTGCCATCAGTGATCAAAGAGGGGAAGCTTTCTTT
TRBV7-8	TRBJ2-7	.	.	CASSLERAGSSYEQYF	TGTGCCAGCAGCTTAGAGAGGGCCGGCAGCTCCTACGAGCAGTACTTC
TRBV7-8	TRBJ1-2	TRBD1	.	CASSLAQGAGGYTF	TGTGCCAGCAGCTTAGCGCAGGGGGCCGGTGGCTACACCTTC
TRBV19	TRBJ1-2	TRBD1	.	CASSMGQGATNYGYTF	TGTGCCAGTAGTATGGGACAGGGGGCAACTAACTATGGCTACACCTTC
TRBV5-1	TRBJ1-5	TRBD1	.	CASSLGGTDDQPQHF	TGCGCCAGCAGCTTGGGAGGGACAGATGATCAGCCCCAGCATTTT
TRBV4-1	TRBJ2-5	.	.	CASSQVDSDQETQYF	TGCGCCAGCAGCCAAGTGGACTCAGACCAAGAGACCCAGTACTTC
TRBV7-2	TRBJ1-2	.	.	CASTKQGYGYTF	TGTGCCAGCACAAAACAGGGTTATGGCTACACCTTC
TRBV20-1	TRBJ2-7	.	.	CSASLAIAPYEQYF	TGCAGTGCTAGTTTGGCGATAGCCCCCTACGAGCAGTACTTC
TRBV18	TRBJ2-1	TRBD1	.	CASSTLKRTGGYYNEQFF	TGTGCCAGCTCAACCCTAAAACGGACAGGGGGATACTACAATGAGCAGTTCTTC
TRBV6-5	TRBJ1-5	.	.	CASLRRGVAGQPQHF	TGTGCCAGTTTACGTCGGGGGGTGGCCGGTCAGCCCCAGCATTTT